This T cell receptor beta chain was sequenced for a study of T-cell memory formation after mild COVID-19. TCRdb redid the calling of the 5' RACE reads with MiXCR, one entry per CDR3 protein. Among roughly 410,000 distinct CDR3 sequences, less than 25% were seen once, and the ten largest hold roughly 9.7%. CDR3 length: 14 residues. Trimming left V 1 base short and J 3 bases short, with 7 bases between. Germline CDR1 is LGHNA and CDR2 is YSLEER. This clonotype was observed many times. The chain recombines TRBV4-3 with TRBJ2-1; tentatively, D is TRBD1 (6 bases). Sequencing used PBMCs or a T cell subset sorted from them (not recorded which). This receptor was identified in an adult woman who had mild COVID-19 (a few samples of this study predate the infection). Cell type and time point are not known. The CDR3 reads CASSQGRGYNEQFF. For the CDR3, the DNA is TGCGCCAGCAGCCAAGGCAGGGGCTACAATGAGCAGTTCTTC.